The 27 T cell receptor beta chains given below trace back to one sample, sequenced in a study of blood T cell repertoires in COVID-19. Using immunoSEQ multiplex PCR, the repertoire was profiled, and TCRdb retains in-frame clones only, with some absent. The sample carries over 200,000 clones, 88% recorded once. Material for sequencing was peripheral blood. The receptors were gathered from a man aged 60 to 75 who had recovered from COVID-19.

This chain links TRBV7-9 with TRBJ2-1; D is possibly TRBD1 (6 bases). The CDR3 length is 15 residues. V was trimmed by 4 bases and J by 3 bases, leaving 13 bases between them. In germline, CDR1 is SEHNR, CDR2 FQNEAQ (reference sequence). This CDR3 reads CASSSRGSVYNEQFF. The CDR3, as DNA: TGTGCCAGCAGCTCCAGGGGAAGTGTCTACAATGAGCAGTTCTTC.

The V call is TRBV11-1, the J call TRBJ2-7, with no clear D. In germline, CDR1 is SGHAT, CDR2 FQDESV (reference sequence). With 1 base removed from V and 2 bases from J, the gap between germline ends came to 6 bases. The CDR3 is made up of 13 amino acids. The CDR3 DNA is TGTGCCAGCAGCTTAGTCCAGGCCTACGAGCAGTACTTC. Its translation is CASSLVQAYEQYF.

CDR3 sequence (DNA): TGTGCCAGCAGCGTAGCGGCTGGAAACACCATATATTTT. Protein: CASSVAAGNTIYF. The chain links TRBV9 to TRBJ1-3; D is undetermined. The CDR3 covers 13 residues. Trimming removed 0 bases from V and 2 bases from J, with 3 bases in between. CDR1 and CDR2 (germline): SGDLS, YYNGEE.

The chain recombines TRBV7-2 with TRBJ2-1, with TRBD1 matching over 9 bases. Germline assignment: CDR1 SGHTA and CDR2 FQGNSA. The CDR3 sequence is 14 residues long. Germline trimming cut 5 bases from V and 9 bases from J; bases unmatched to any gene: 8. In nucleotides, the CDR3 is TGTGCCAGCAGCCTACGGGGACAGGGCGGTGAGCAGTTCTTC. Amino acid sequence: CASSLRGQGGEQFF.

The gene calls are TRBV7-2 and TRBJ2-4, with D perhaps TRBD2 (6 bases). Germline V gene data show CDR1 as SGHTA and CDR2 as FQGNSA. CDR3 length: 17 amino acids. V was pared by 5 bases and J by 0 bases, with 17 bases between. The CDR3 DNA reads TGTGCCAGCAGCCTTAACCGGGGAGGTTTAGCCAAAAACATTCAGTACTTC. The encoded protein is CASSLNRGGLAKNIQYF.

This rearrangement joins TRBV7-7 to TRBJ2-5, with 7 bases identical to TRBD1. The germline V gene encodes CDR1 SSHAT and CDR2 FNYEAQ (reference sequence). V lost 0 bases and J lost 1; bases outside the gene matches: 2. This CDR3 has 15 residues. This chain's CDR3 is CASSLAGTVQETQYF. The CDR3, as DNA: TGTGCCAGCAGCTTAGCCGGGACAGTCCAAGAGACCCAGTACTTC.

V and J are TRBV13 and TRBJ2-3, with TRBD2 identical over 11 bases. The ends lost 0 bases at V and 0 bases at J; junction bases unmatched: 11. The CDR3 contains 20 residues. Germline V gene lookup returns CDR1 PRHDT and CDR2 FYEKMQ (reference sequence). Here the CDR3 DNA reads TGTGCCAGCAGCTTAGGCATAAGACTAGCGGGGCGTCCTAGCACAGATACGCAGTATTTT. It encodes CASSLGIRLAGRPSTDTQYF. The whole variable domain, filled in from reference TRBV13 and TRBJ2-3, reads AAGVIQSPRHLIKEKRETATLKCYPIPRHDTVYWYQQGPGQDPQFLISFYEKMQSDKGSIPDRFSAQQFSDYHSELNMSSLELGDSALYFCASSLGIRLAGRPSTDTQYFGPGTRLTVL.

This clone was recorded a few times. The CDR3 DNA is TGTGCCAGTGGGGGACAGGGGTGCCATCAGCCCCAGCATTTT. Amino acid sequence: CASGGQGCHQPQHF. The rearrangement uses TRBV21-1 and TRBJ1-5; the D call TRBD1 from the table was never checked on the DNA. TRBV21-1 is recorded as a pseudogene. The CDR3 spans 14 residues.

Worth noting for this clone: The same CDR3 can be traced to other DNA sequences in this sample. This chain links TRBV3-1 (or the pseudogene TRBV3-2) with TRBJ2-1; the match to TRBD2 covers 12 bases. The CDR3 is made up of 19 amino acids. CDR1 LGHDT and CDR2 YNNKEL come from the germline V gene (reference sequence). V was clipped by 2 bases and J by 3 bases; unmatched bases: 11. The CDR3 sequence: CASSQLGLAGGPSYNEQFF. In DNA form, the CDR3 reads TGTGCCAGCAGCCAACTCGGGCTAGCGGGGGGGCCTAGCTACAATGAGCAGTTCTTC.

The V gene is TRBV2, the J gene TRBJ2-5; D might be TRBD1 (6 bases). The CDR3 spans 10 residues. Trimming left V 7 bases short and J 9 bases short, with 9 bases between. The germline V gene encodes CDR1 SNHLY and CDR2 FYNNEI. The CDR3 loop is CASNNRAQYF. The CDR3 DNA is TGTGCCAGCAATAACAGGGCCCAGTACTTC.

The V and J genes are TRBV18 and TRBJ1-1; TRBD1 matches 9 bases. Germline assignment: CDR1 KGHSH and CDR2 LQKENI. The CDR3 spans 18 residues. Trimming took 4 bases from V and 5 from J; bases not matched to a gene: 17. The CDR3 sequence: CASSLEGQGMVVRTEAFF. The CDR3 DNA reads TGTGCCAGCTCACTTGAGGGACAGGGTATGGTGGTGAGGACTGAAGCTTTCTTT. Together with reference TRBV18 and TRBJ1-1, the CDR3 gives the full variable domain: NAGVMQNPRHLVRRRGQEARLRCSPMKGHSHVYWYRQLPEEGLKFMVYLQKENIIDESGMPKERFSAEFPKEGPSILRIQQVVRGDSAAYFCASSLEGQGMVVRTEAFFGQGTRLTVV.

The V gene is TRBV7-2, the J gene TRBJ2-2, with D perhaps matching TRBD2 (6 bases). Germline V gene sequence: CDR1 SGHTA, CDR2 FQGNSA. Between the trimmed V and J ends, which lost 3 bases and 4 bases, there was a span of 18 bases. The CDR3 is made up of 17 amino acids. CDR3 in DNA: TGTGCCAGCAGCTTTAGTCCTAGGGGACTTATCACCGGGGAGCTGTTTTTT. Translated: CASSFSPRGLITGELFF.

This chain uses TRBV11-2 with TRBJ2-1; a weak D match, TRBD2 (5 bases). The V end was cut by 1 base, the J end by 2 bases, with 9 bases between. Germline V gene sequence: CDR1 SGHAT, CDR2 FQNNGV. CDR3 length equals 15 residues. CDR3 DNA: TGTGCCAGCAGCTTAGGAGGGTATACCTACAATGAGCAGTTCTTC. Translating gives CASSLGGYTYNEQFF.

The chain couples TRBV7-9 to TRBJ2-6; 11 positions agree with TRBD1. CDR1 SEHNR and CDR2 FQNEAQ come from the germline V gene (reference sequence). V lost 4 bases and J lost 3; bases outside the gene matches: 5. The CDR3 runs to 17 residues. CDR3 region: CASSSGQGALGANVLTF. The CDR3 bases are TGTGCCAGCAGCTCCGGACAGGGGGCGCTTGGGGCCAACGTCCTGACTTTC.

This clone appeared once. The genes are TRBV3-1 (or the pseudogene TRBV3-2) and TRBJ2-2; TRBD2 matches 9 bases. The CDR3 covers 15 residues. With 4 bases clipped from V and 3 bases from J, the junction kept 3 bases outside the gene matches. The V gene's germline CDR1 is LGHDT and CDR2 YNNKEL (reference sequence). The CDR3 spells CASSRGGAHTGELFF. The CDR3 region has the DNA TGTGCCAGCAGCCGCGGGGGGGCCCACACCGGGGAGCTGTTTTTT.

The chain has TRBV12-3 or TRBV12-4 and TRBJ2-7, with a tentative D call TRBD1 (5 bases). The CDR3 covers 12 residues. The V and J ends lost 6 bases and 4 bases respectively, with 10 bases between them. The CDR3 reads CASSTPGYEQYF. CDR3 nucleotides: TGTGCCAGCAGCACCCCAGGGTACGAGCAGTACTTC.

This clone has only one observation. The V gene is TRBV19, the J gene TRBJ2-3; TRBD1 aligns across 8 bases. Trimming at V came to 5 bases and at J to 6 bases, leaving 10 bases not matched to a gene. Looked up from germline, CDR1 is LNHDA and CDR2 is SQIVND (reference sequence). This CDR3 has 15 residues. The DNA of the CDR3 is TGTGCCAGTAGTTCGACAGGGGATCCTAGGGATACGCAGTATTTT. This gives the protein CASSSTGDPRDTQYF.

The V gene is TRBV7-9, the J gene TRBJ1-3; D unresolved. The CDR3 has 16 residues. Between the trimmed V and J ends, which lost 3 bases and 3 bases, there was a span of 15 bases. Germline V lookup: CDR1 SEHNR, CDR2 FQNEAQ (reference sequence). CDR3 region: CASSLLQGGRGNTIYF. The CDR3 region has the DNA TGTGCCAGCAGCTTGCTTCAAGGAGGTCGTGGAAACACCATATATTTT.

This chain joins TRBV11-3 and TRBJ2-1; 9 positions match TRBD1. The CDR3 loop spans 14 amino acids. Trimming at V came to 5 bases and at J to 9 bases, leaving 8 bases not matched to a gene. Germline lookup yields CDR1 SGHNT and CDR2 YENEEA. The CDR3 DNA reads TGTGCCAGCAGCCTCACGACAGGGGGTACTGAGCAGTTCTTC. Protein: CASSLTTGGTEQFF.

The rearrangement uses TRBV7-3 and TRBJ2-2; D is unresolved. In germline, CDR1 is SGHTA, CDR2 FQGTGA. This CDR3 has 14 amino acids. V was shortened by 2 bases and J by 5 bases, with 9 bases between the two germline ends. The CDR3 loop reads CASSLGRVTGELFF. The CDR3 region has the DNA TGTGCCAGCAGCTTAGGCCGGGTGACCGGGGAGCTGTTTTTT.

V and J are TRBV25-1 and TRBJ1-1; 8 nucleotides align to TRBD1. This CDR3 has 15 amino acids. V lost 4 bases and J lost 1; bases outside the gene matches: 5. Germline V gene lookup returns CDR1 MGHDK and CDR2 SYGVNS. CDR3 sequence: CASSGRQGPNTEAFF. The CDR3, as DNA: TGTGCCAGCAGTGGACGACAGGGGCCGAACACTGAAGCTTTCTTT.

CDR3 nucleotide sequence: TGTGCCAGCAGGAGGCGGGGGGGTGCAGATACGCAGTATTTT. Translating it yields CASRRRGGADTQYF. The chain uses TRBV27 and TRBJ2-3; 9 bases align to TRBD2. The germline V gene has CDR1 MNHEY and CDR2 SMNVEV (reference sequence). This CDR3 spans 14 amino acids. J gave up 4 bases and V 6 bases, and 5 bases lay outside the gene matches.

This chain connects TRBV18 to TRBJ2-3; 10 bases agree with TRBD2. CDR1 is KGHSH, CDR2 LQKENI, per germline. The V gene end was trimmed by 2 bases and the J gene end by 2 bases; junction bases not matched to a gene: 4. There are 16 residues in the CDR3. DNA of the CDR3: TGTGCCAGCTCACCAGGGACTAGCGCCCTCACAGATACGCAGTATTTT. This encodes CASSPGTSALTDTQYF. The whole variable domain, remainder taken from reference TRBV18 and TRBJ2-3, is NAGVMQNPRHLVRRRGQEARLRCSPMKGHSHVYWYRQLPEEGLKFMVYLQKENIIDESGMPKERFSAEFPKEGPSILRIQQVVRGDSAAYFCASSPGTSALTDTQYFGPGTRLTVL.

V usage is TRBV10-3 and J usage is TRBJ1-6, with 10 bases matching TRBD1. CDR1 ENHRY and CDR2 SYGVKD come from the germline V gene. V was clipped by 3 bases and J by 9 bases; unmatched bases: 5. CDR3 length equals 15 residues. The CDR3 coding sequence is TGTGCCATCAGTGATGGACAGGGGGATGGTTCACCCCTCCACTTT. Protein product: CAISDGQGDGSPLHF.

The chain has TRBV29-1 and TRBJ1-1, with D possibly being TRBD1 (6 bases). The V end was cut by 5 bases, the J end by 2 bases, with 12 bases between. The length of the CDR3 is 13 residues. Germline-derived CDR1 and CDR2 are SQVTM and ANQGSEA. CDR3 loop: CSVFRGGNTEAFF. The CDR3 DNA reads TGCAGCGTTTTTAGGGGGGGTAACACTGAAGCTTTCTTT.

The gene calls are TRBV25-1 and TRBJ1-2, with 9 bases matching TRBD1. Germline CDR1 reads MGHDK; CDR2 reads SYGVNS. The V segment lost 1 base and the J segment 4 bases; nucleotides outside the gene matches: 7. This CDR3 has 16 residues. CDR3 protein: CASSEFRTGAGYGYTF. CDR3 nucleotide sequence: TGTGCCAGCAGTGAATTCAGGACAGGGGCTGGCTATGGCTACACCTTC.

The gene calls are TRBV5-4 and TRBJ1-1, with D perhaps TRBD1 (5 bases). With 1 base removed from V and 0 bases from J, the gap between germline ends came to 10 bases. CDR1 and CDR2 from the germline V gene are SGHNT and YYREEE (reference sequence). The CDR3 extends over 15 amino acids. CDR3 amino acids: CASSLTGRLNTEAFF. In nucleotides, the CDR3 is TGTGCCAGCAGCTTGACAGGCAGGTTGAACACTGAAGCTTTCTTT.